This TCR beta chain stems from a study of blood T cell repertoires in COVID-19. Per the original data handling: Researchers report that nucleated cell counts were estimated from reference gene primer amplification. TCRdb keeps only in-frame clones here, not all; method: immunoSEQ multiplex PCR. The V and J calls and clone size come from that table; D and trimming were worked out from the DNA. This table holds 110,000 to 150,000 clones, around 81% found once. Germline V gives CDR1 SGHRS, CDR2 YFSETQ. V lost 3 bases, J lost 0 bases, and 12 bases lay in between. The CDR3 totals 16 residues. Sequencing used PBMCs or T cells enriched from blood (not recorded which). The chain joins TRBV5-1 to TRBJ1-4; a possible D gene is TRBD1 (6 bases). This clonotype was sampled from a woman in her 40s who had recovered from COVID-19. For the CDR3, the DNA is TGCGCCAGCAGCTGGGGAGACAGGACAACTAATGAAAAACTGTTTTTT. Translation gives CASSWGDRTTNEKLFF. Variable domain in full (rest from reference TRBV5-1 and TRBJ1-4): KAGVTQTPRYLIKTRGQQVTLSCSPISGHRSVSWYQQTPGQGLQFLFEYFSETQRNKGNFPGRFSGRQFSNSRSEMNVSTLELGDSALYLCASSWGDRTTNEKLFFGSGTQLSVL.